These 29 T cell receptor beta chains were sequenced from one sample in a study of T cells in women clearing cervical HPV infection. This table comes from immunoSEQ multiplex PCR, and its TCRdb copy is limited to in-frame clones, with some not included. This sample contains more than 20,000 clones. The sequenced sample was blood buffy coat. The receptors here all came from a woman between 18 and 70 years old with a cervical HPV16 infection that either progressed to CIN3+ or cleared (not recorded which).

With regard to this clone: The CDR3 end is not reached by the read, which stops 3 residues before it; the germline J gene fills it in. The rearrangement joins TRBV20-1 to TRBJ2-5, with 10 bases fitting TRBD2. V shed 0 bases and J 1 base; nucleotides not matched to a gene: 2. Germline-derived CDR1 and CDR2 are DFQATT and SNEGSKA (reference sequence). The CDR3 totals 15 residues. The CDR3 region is CSARDVAGGQETQYF. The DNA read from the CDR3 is TGCAGTGCTAGAGACGTAGCGGGGGGCCAAGAGACC.

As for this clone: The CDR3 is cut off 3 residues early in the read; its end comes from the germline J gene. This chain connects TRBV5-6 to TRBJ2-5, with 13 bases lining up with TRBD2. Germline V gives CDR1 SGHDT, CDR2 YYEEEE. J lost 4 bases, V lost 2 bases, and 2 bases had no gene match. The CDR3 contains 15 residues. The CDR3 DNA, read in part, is TGTGCCAGCAGCTTACTAGCGGGGGGGAGAGAGACC. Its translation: CASSLLAGGRET. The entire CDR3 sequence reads CASSLLAGGRETQYF.

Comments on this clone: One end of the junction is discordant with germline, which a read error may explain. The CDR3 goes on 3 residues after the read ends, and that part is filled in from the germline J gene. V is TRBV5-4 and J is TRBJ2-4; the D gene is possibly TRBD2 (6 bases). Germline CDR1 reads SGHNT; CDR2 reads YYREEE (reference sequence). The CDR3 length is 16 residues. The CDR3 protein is CASSFRLGGARNIQYF. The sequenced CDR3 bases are TGTGCCAGCAGCTTTCGTCTCGGGGGAGCCAGAAACATT.

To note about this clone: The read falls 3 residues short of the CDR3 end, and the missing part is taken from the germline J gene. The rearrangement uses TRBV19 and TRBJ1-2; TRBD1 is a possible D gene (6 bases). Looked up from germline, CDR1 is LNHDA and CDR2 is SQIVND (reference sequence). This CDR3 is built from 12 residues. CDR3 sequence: CASSRDIYGYTF. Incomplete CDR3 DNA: TGTGCCAGTAGTCGGGACATCTACGGC.

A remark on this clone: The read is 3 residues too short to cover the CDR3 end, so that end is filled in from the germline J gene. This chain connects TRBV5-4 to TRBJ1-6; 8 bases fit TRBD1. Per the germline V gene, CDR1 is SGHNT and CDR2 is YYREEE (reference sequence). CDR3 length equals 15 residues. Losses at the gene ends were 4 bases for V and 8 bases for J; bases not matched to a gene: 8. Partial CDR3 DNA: TGTGCCAGCAGCCCCGGACAGGGACGTGATTCACCC. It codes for CASSPGQGRDSP. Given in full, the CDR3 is CASSPGQGRDSPLHF.

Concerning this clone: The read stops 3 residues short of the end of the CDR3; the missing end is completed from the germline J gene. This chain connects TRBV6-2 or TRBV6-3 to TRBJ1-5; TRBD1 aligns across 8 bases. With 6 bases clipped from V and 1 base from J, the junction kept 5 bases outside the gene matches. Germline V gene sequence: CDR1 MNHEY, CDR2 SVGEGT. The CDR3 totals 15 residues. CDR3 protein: CASRRTGFSNQPQHF. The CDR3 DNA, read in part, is TGTGCCAGCAGACGGACAGGGTTCAGCAATCAGCCC.

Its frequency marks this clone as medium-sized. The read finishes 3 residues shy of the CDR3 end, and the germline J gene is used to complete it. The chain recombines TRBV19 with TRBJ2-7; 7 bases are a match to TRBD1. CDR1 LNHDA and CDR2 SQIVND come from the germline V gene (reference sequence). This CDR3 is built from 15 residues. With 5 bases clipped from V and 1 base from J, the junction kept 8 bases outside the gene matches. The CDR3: CASSVNRGSSYEQYF. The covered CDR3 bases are TGTGCCAGTAGTGTAAACAGGGGATCGTCCTACGAG.

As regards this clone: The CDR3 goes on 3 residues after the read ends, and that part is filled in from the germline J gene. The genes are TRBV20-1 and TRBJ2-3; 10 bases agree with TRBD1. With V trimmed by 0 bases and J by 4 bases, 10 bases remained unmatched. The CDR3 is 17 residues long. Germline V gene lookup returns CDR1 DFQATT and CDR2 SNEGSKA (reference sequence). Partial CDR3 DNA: TGCAGTGCTAGAGATCGGGTGGGGACAGGGGCAGCAGATACG. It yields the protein CSARDRVGTGAADT. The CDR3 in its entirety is CSARDRVGTGAADTQYF.

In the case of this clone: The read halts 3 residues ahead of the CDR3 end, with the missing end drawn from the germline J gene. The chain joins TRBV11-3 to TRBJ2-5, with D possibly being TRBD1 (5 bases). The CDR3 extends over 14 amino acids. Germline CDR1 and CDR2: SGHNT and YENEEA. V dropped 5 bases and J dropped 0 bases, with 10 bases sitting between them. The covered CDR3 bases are TGTGCCAGCAGCCCCGACAGTTACCAAGAGACC. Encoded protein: CASSPDSYQET. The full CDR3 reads CASSPDSYQETQYF.

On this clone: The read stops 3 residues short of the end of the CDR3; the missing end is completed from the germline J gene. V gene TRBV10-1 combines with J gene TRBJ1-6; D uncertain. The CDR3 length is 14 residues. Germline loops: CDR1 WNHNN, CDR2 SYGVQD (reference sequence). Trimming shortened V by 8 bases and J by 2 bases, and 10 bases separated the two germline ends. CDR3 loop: CASFAKAYNSPLHF. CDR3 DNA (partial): TGCGCCAGCTTCGCCAAGGCCTATAATTCACCC.

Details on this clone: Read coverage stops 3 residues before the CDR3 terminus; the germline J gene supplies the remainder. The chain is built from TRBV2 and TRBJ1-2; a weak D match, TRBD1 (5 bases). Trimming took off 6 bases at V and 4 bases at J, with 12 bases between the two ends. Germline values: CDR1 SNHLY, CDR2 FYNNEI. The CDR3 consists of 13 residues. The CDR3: CASRGAGPYGYTF. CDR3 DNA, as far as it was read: TGTGCCAGCAGAGGGGCAGGGCCCTATGGC.

The sequenced CDR3 bases are TGTGCCAGCTCACCGCGCGGTACAGGGGGGGCCTACGAG. Translating gives CASSPRGTGGAYE. Given in full, the CDR3 is CASSPRGTGGAYEQYF. The chain couples TRBV18 to TRBJ2-7; D possibly corresponds to TRBD1 (8 bases). The read comes to an end 3 residues before the CDR3 does, leaving the germline J gene to fill in the end. The CDR3 runs 16 residues. V shed 3 bases and J shed 2 bases, with 17 bases lying between them. CDR1 KGHSH and CDR2 LQKENI come from the germline V gene.

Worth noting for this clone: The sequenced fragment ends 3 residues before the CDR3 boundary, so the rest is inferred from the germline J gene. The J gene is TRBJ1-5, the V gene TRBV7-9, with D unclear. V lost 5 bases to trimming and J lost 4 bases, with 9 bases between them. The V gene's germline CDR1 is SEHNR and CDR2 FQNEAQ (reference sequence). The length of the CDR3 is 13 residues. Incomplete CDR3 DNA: TGTGCCAGCAGCCTCCGGGGAAATCAGCCC. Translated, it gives CASSLRGNQP. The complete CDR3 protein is CASSLRGNQPQHF.

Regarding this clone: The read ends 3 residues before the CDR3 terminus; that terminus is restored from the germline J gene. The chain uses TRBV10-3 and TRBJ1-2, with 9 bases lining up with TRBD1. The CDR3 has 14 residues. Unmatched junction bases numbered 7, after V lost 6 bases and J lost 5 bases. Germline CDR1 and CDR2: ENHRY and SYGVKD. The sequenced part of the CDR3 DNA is TGTGCCATCAGCTCTCGACAGGGGGGATATGGC. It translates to CAISSRQGGYG. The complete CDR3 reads CAISSRQGGYGYTF.

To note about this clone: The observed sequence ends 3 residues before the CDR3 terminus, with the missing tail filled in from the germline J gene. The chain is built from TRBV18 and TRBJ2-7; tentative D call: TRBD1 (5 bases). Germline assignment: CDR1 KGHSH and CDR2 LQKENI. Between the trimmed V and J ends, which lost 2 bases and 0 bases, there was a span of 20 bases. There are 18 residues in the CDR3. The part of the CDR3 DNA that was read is TGTGCCAGCTCACCAGTAAACAGCCGGACAACCGCCTCCTACGAG. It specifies CASSPVNSRTTASYE. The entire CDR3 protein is CASSPVNSRTTASYEQYF.

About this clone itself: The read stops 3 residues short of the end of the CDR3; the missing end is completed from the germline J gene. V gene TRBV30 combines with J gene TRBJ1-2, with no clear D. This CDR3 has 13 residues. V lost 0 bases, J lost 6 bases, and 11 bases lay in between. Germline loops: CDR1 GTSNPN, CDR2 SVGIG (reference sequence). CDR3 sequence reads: CAWSVFAWHGYTF. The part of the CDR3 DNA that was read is TGTGCCTGGAGTGTATTCGCTTGGCATGGC.

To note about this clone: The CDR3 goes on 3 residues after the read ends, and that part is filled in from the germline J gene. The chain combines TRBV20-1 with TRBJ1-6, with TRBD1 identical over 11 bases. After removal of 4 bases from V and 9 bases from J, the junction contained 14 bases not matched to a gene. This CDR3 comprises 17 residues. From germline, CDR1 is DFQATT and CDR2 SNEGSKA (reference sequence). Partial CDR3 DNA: TGCAGTGCTAAGGTCGGACAGGGGGCCCTTCTGAGTTCACCC. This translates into CSAKVGQGALLSSP. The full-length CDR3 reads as CSAKVGQGALLSSPLHF.

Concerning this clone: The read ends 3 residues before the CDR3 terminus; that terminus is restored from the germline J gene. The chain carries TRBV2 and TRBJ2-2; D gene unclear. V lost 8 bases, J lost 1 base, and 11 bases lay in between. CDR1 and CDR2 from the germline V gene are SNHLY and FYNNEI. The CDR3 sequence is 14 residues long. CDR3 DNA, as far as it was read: TGTGCCAGCCGGTATAATGTGAACACCGGGGAG. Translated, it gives CASRYNVNTGE. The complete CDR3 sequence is CASRYNVNTGELFF.

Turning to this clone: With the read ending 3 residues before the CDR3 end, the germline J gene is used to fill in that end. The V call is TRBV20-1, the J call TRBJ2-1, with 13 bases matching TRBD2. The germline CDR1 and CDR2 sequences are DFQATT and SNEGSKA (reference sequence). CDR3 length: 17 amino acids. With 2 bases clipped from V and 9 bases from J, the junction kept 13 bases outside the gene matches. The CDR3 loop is CSARPRGLAGVGAEQFF. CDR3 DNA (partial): TGCAGTGCTAGACCCCGAGGACTAGCGGGAGTTGGCGCTGAG.

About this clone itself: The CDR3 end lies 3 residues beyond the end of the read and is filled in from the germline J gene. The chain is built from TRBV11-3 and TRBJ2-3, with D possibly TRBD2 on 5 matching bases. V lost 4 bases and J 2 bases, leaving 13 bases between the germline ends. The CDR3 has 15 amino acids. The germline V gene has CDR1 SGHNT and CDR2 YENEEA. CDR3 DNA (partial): TGTGCCAGCAGCTCCAGAGGAGGACTCACAGATACG. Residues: CASSSRGGLTDT. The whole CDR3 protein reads CASSSRGGLTDTQYF.

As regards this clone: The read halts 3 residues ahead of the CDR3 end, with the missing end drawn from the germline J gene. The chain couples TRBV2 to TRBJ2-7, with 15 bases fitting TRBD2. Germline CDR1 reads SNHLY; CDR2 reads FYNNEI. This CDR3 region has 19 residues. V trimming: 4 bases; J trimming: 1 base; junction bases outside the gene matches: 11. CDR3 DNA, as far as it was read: TGTGCCAGCAGTGCCGGTGGACTAGCGGGAGGGCCCGGATCCTACGAG. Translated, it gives CASSAGGLAGGPGSYE. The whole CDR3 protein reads CASSAGGLAGGPGSYEQYF.

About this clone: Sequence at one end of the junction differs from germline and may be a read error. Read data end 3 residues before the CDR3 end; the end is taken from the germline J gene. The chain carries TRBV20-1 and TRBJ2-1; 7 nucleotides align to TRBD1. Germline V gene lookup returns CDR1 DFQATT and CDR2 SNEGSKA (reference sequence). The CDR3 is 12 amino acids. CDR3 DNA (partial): TGCAGTGCTGGAGAGACAGGGAATGAG. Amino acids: CSAGETGNE. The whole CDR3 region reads CSAGETGNEQFF.

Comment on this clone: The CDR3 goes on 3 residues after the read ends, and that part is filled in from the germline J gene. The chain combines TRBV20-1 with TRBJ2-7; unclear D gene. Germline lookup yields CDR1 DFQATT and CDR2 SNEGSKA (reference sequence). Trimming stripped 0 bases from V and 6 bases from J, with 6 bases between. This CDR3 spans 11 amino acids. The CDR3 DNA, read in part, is TGCAGTGCTAGAGATAGGGCCGAG. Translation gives CSARDRAE. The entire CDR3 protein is CSARDRAEQYF.

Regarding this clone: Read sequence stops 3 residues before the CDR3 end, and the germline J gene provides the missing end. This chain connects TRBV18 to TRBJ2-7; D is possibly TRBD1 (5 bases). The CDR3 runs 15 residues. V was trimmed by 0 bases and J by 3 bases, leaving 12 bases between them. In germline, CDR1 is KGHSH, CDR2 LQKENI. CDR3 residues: CASSPPGRAGYEQYF. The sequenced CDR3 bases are TGTGCCAGCTCACCACCAGGCAGGGCAGGCTACGAG.

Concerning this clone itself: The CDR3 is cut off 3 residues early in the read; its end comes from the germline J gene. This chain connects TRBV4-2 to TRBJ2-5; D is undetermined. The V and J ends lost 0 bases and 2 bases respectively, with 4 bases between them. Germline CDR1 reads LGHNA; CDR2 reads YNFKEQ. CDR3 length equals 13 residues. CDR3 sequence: CASSQETQETQYF. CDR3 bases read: TGTGCCAGCAGCCAAGAAACTCAAGAGACC.

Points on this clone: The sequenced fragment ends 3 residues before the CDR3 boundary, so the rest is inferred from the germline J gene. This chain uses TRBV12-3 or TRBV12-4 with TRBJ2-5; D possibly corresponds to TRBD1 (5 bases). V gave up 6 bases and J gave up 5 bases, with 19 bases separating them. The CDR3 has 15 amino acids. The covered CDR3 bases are TGTGCCAGCAGCCATAAATGGGTGGGGCTGGAGACC. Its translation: CASSHKWVGLET. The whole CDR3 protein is CASSHKWVGLETQYF.

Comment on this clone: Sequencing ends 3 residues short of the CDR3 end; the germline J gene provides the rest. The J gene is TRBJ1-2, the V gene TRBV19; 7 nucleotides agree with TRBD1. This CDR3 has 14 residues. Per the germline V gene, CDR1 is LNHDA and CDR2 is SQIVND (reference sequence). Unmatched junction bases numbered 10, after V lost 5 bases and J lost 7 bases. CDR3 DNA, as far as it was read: TGTGCCAGTAGTCACCTACAGGGGCTGGTTGGC. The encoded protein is CASSHLQGLVG. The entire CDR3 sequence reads CASSHLQGLVGYTF.

The sequenced part of the CDR3 DNA is TGCAGTGCTAGTTCGTCGGGACTAGCGGGCCTCGCCTCCTACGAG. It specifies CSASSSGLAGLASYE. The full CDR3 protein is CSASSSGLAGLASYEQYF. The chain has TRBV20-1 and TRBJ2-7, with 12 bases that match TRBD2. The CDR3 end is not reached by the read, which stops 3 residues before it; the germline J gene fills it in. Germline CDR1 and CDR2: DFQATT and SNEGSKA (reference sequence). This CDR3 is built from 18 residues. The V gene end was trimmed by 3 bases and the J gene end by 0 bases; junction bases not matched to a gene: 12.

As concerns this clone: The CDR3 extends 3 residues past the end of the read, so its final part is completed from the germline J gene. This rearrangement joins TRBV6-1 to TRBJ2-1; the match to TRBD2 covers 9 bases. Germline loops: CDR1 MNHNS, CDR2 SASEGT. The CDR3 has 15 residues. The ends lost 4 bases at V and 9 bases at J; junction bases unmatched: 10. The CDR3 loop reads CASSVIAGDRGEQFF. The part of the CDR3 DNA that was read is TGTGCCAGCAGTGTAATAGCGGGAGATCGGGGTGAG.